These 7 T cell receptor beta chains were sequenced from one sample in a study of T cells after yellow fever vaccination. TCRdb reprocessed the 5' RACE reads with MiXCR, giving one entry per CDR3 protein. The sample consists of about 370,000 distinct CDR3 sequences, 11% of them appearing once. This specimen was PBMCs, taken on the day of the first yellow fever vaccination. All receptors come from a young man who received the YFV17D yellow fever vaccine.

This clonotype was recorded a few times. This chain connects TRBV5-6 to TRBJ2-3; no firm D call. Germline V gene data show CDR1 as SGHDT and CDR2 as YYEEEE. The V end lost 2 bases, the J end lost 3 bases, and 10 bases lay between the germline ends. The CDR3 spans 14 residues. CDR3 coding DNA: TGTGCCAGCAGCTTCATAGGGATGACAGATACGCAGTATTTT. As protein: CASSFIGMTDTQYF.

This clonotype was seen ten or more times. The V gene is TRBV7-9, the J gene TRBJ2-2, with 8 bases that match TRBD1. The length of the CDR3 is 15 residues. Germline assignment: CDR1 SEHNR and CDR2 FQNEAQ (reference sequence). The J segment lost 5 bases and the V segment lost 6 bases, leaving 8 bases of the junction unmatched. CDR3 in amino acids: CASSRTGGRTGELFF. The CDR3 DNA reads as TGTGCCAGCAGTCGAACAGGGGGGAGAACCGGGGAGCTGTTTTTT.

In this sample, this clonotype turned up a few times. The rearrangement joins TRBV4-3 to TRBJ2-3; TRBD2 is a possible D gene (6 bases). This CDR3 comprises 16 residues. The ends were cut back, 2 bases at V and 2 bases at J, with 14 bases in the middle. Germline CDR1 and CDR2: LGHNA and YSLEER. CDR3 protein: CASSQHTTRLTDTQYF. CDR3 nucleotide sequence: TGCGCCAGCAGCCAACATACGACTAGACTCACAGATACGCAGTATTTT.

This clonotype has just a few counts. The chain combines TRBV5-4 with TRBJ2-3; a weak D match, TRBD1 (5 bases). The V and J ends lost 0 bases and 0 bases respectively, with 11 bases between them. There are 16 residues in the CDR3. The germline gives CDR1 SGHNT, CDR2 YYREEE (reference sequence). CDR3 coding DNA: TGTGCCAGCAGCTTGGAAGGGGCCAGGAGCACAGATACGCAGTATTTT. Translating gives CASSLEGARSTDTQYF.

The chain combines TRBV5-4 with TRBJ2-2; D is ambiguous. The V and J ends lost 4 bases and 0 bases respectively, with 16 bases between them. The CDR3 spans 17 residues. The germline CDR1 and CDR2 sequences are SGHNT and YYREEE (reference sequence). In DNA, the CDR3 is TGTGCCAGCAGCCGCGGCACTACGAGAACGAACACCGGGGAGCTGTTTTTT. It is translated as CASSRGTTRTNTGELFF.

This clonotype has only a few counts. The chain links TRBV5-1 to TRBJ1-4; the D gene is possibly TRBD1 (5 bases). The CDR3 length is 16 residues. Per germline, CDR1 SGHRS and CDR2 YFSETQ. Trimming cost V 0 bases and J 7 bases, with 16 bases left between them. This CDR3 reads CASSLGRGNVGEKLFF. In DNA form, the CDR3 reads TGCGCCAGCAGCTTGGGACGGGGGAATGTAGGTGAAAAACTGTTTTTT. The entire variable domain, with the rest obtained from reference TRBV5-1 and TRBJ1-4, is as follows: KAGVTQTPRYLIKTRGQQVTLSCSPISGHRSVSWYQQTPGQGLQFLFEYFSETQRNKGNFPGRFSGRQFSNSRSEMNVSTLELGDSALYLCASSLGRGNVGEKLFFGSGTQLSVL.

This clonotype turned up a few times. The V and J genes are TRBV4-3 and TRBJ2-3, with 7 bases that match TRBD1. This CDR3 spans 16 amino acids. From germline, CDR1 is LGHNA and CDR2 YSLEER. J was trimmed by 2 bases and V by 0 bases; bases with no gene match: 5. This CDR3 reads CASSQDPGQNTDTQYF. The CDR3 bases are TGCGCCAGCAGCCAAGACCCGGGACAGAACACAGATACGCAGTATTTT.